The entry that follows covers one TCR beta chain sequence. Its antigen remains unidentified. These data are taken from a study of T cells expressing NK-cell markers (dated by TCRdb to 2019 to 2021). Study-wide context: TCR beta-chain repertoires were profiled in sorted CD3+CD56+NKG2C+, CD3+CD56+NKG2C- and CD3+CD56-NKG2C+ T-cell subsets from eight donors. All eight donors whose samples were sequenced were randomly selected healthy volunteers, three of them men and five women. Illumina HiSeq 2000/2500, MiSeq or NextSeq was used to sequence libraries as 2 x 150 bp reads. Seven of the eight sequenced donors were HCMV-seropositive and one was HCMV-seronegative.

HCMV-specific IgG was detected in serum with a commercial ELISA kit to determine HCMV serostatus. Peripheral blood mononuclear cells were isolated from blood by Ficoll density gradient centrifugation. The run used an Illumina HiSeq 2000. TCR beta cDNA libraries were prepared using 5'RACE template switching, which introduced a universal primer site and unique molecular identifiers. Priming for cDNA synthesis came from the TCR beta constant segment, and two successive PCR amplification steps followed. From the authors' description of their analysis: MIGEC was used to demultiplex reads and group the reads by UMI, and MiTCR was used to assemble and quantify clonotypes. To exclude erroneous sequences, only TCR cDNA sequences supported by at least two reads were retained. Downstream repertoire analysis used the tcR package, and clonotypes were matched across fractions by CDR3 nucleotide sequence plus V segment. VDJmatch was used to annotate antigen specificity against VDJdb, with one amino acid substitution in CDR3 permitted. TCRdb reprocessed the reads and assigns one entry to each CDR3 protein sequence, leaving out DNA. The V and J calls follow TCRdb's processing rather than the paper's. Per the sample table, the count is about 380,000 distinct CDR3 sequences. Roughly 5.2% of the sample comes from the top ten.

The CDR3 spans 15 residues, from the cysteine through the phenylalanine. No DNA was logged. Findings and caveats that apply to the study as a whole: Those dominant clonotypes were again the most abundant among CD3+CD56-NKG2C+ cells in a few donors, at roughly 25-65%. For roughly six donors, the dominant CD3+CD56+NKG2C+ clonotypes were among the top 10 CD8+ clonotypes and accounted for roughly 1.0-7.5% of CD8+ T cells. Whether the expanded NKG2C-expressing T cell clones were specific for HCMV antigens was left unclear.

The rearranged chain carries TRBV12-3 or TRBV12-4 and TRBJ2-5; TCRdb's D gene call, TRBD2, goes unchecked for lack of DNA. What was sequenced was blood T cells: a sorted CD56 or NKG2C T cell subset, CD4+ or CD8+ T cells, or bulk PBMC T cells (not recorded which). The clonotype originates from a man aged 18 to 70 in good health. The CDR3 has the sequence CASGRQGLGAETQYF.